This TCR beta chain was retrieved from a study of tumor-infiltrating lymphocytes in primary liver carcinoma. As to this clonotype: One end of the junction does not line up with germline, which may come from a read error.

This CDR3 has 17 amino acids. CDR1 MGHDK and CDR2 SYGVNS come from the germline V gene. The input was around 530 ng total RNA; TCR beta cDNA was made from it with a constant-region primer. Each TCR beta library was derived from three nested multiplex PCR rounds that employed slightly modified ARM-PCR. It was with TRBV1-TRBV30 forward primers and a C-beta reverse primer that the first two PCR rounds were run, at roughly 10 cycles each. TCRdb re-analysed the multiplex PCR reads in MiXCR, keeping a single row per CDR3 protein. The table shows 90,000 to 100,000 distinct CDR3 sequences, with 55% to 70% occurring only once. It was from roughly 20-30 mg of unsorted bulk tissue that RNA and DNA were co-extracted. Every tumor was sampled at five separate regions.

Sequenced input: liver tumor tissue from sampling region 5. Noted subset: tumor region T5, tumor centre. The source of this sequence is a woman aged 60-70 years with primary liver carcinoma and hepatitis B virus infection. V gene TRBV25-1 combines with J gene TRBJ2-2; 9 nucleotides agree with TRBD1. The CDR3 nucleotides read TGTGCCAGCAGTTCAGTCCCGGGACAGGGTCTGGCCGGGAAGCTGTTTTTT. It encodes CASSSVPGQGLAGKLFF.